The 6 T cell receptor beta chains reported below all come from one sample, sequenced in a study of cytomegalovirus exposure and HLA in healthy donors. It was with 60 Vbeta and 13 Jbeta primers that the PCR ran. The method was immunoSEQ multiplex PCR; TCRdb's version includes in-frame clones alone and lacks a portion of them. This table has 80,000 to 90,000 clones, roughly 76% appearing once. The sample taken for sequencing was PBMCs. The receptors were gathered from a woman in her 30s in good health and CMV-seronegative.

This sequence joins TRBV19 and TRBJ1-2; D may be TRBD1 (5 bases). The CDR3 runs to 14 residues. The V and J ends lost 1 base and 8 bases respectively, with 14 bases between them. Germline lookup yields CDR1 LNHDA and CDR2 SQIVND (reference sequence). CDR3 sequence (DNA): TGTGCCAGTAGTATAGCGGGGGACCAACGAGGCTACACCTTC. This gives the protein CASSIAGDQRGYTF.

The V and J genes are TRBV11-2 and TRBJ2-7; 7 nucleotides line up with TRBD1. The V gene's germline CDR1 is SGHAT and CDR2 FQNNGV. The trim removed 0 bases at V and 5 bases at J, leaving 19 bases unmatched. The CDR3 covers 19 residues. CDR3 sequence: CASSLEGSSRTGFVHEQYF. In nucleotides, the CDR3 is TGTGCCAGCAGCTTAGAGGGCTCGTCGAGGACAGGCTTTGTCCACGAGCAGTACTTC.

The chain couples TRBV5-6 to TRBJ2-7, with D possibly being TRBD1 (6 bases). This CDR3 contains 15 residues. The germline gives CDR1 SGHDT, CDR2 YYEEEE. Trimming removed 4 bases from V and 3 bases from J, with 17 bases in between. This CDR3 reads CASSERPGHYYEQYF. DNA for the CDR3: TGTGCCAGCAGCGAGCGGCCGGGACATTACTACGAGCAGTACTTC.

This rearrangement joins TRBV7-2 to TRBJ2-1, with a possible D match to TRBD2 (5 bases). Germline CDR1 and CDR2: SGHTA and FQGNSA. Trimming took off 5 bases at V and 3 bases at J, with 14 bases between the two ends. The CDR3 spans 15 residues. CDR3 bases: TGTGCCAGCAGCCTGGAAGGTCGGGGCTACAATGAGCAGTTCTTC. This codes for CASSLEGRGYNEQFF.

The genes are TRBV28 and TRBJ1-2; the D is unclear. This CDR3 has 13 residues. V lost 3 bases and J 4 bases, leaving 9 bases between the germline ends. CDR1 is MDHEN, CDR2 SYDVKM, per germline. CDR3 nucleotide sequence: TGTGCCAGCAGTTTGCTTGAGAGCTATGGCTACACCTTC. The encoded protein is CASSLLESYGYTF.

Here the CDR3 reads CASKPGIQHDEQYF. The CDR3 coding sequence is TGTGCCAGCAAACCGGGTATTCAGCACGACGAGCAGTACTTC. The V gene is TRBV18, the J gene TRBJ2-7; unclear D gene. Between the trimmed V and J ends, which lost 8 bases and 5 bases, there was a span of 19 bases. The CDR3 has 14 residues. Germline CDR1 is KGHSH and CDR2 is LQKENI.